This entry describes one T cell receptor beta chain. By its share of the sample, this clone is medium-sized (0.01 to 0.1%). Its antigen specificity is not known. One base away there is no much larger clone; base qualities are not given. The source of the sample is a study of T cell therapy product for transplant patients (dated by TCRdb to between 2017 and 2020). Context from the whole study: The wider healthy donor group, in Berlin, Germany, included roughly 19 individuals (10 male and 9 female) aged roughly 24 to 85 years. To assess clonal composition, TCRbeta repertoires were compared between rapamycin-treated and untreated CMV-specific T-cell products derived from the same donors. The expansion media contained either IL-7 and IL-15 at approximately 9.5 ng/ml or IL-2 at 50 U/ml. Healthy donors (n = 3) were included in the TCRbeta repertoire analysis of rapamycin-treated and untreated products. Using CMV as the model virus, the study developed a next-generation autologous adoptive antiviral T-cell product intended for immunosuppressed solid organ transplant patients.

Trimmed from V: 5 bases; trimmed from J: 4 bases; junction bases lacking a gene match: 5. CDR1 is given as SEHNR and CDR2 as FQNEAQ, both from the germline V gene (reference sequence). The CDR3, cysteine through phenylalanine, is 16 amino acids long. Left in the record is the CDR3 DNA by itself, 48 bases read in frame from the first base. This sample's label refers to: approximately 19 nM rapamycin added during CMV-specific T-cell product expansion (Rapa-TCP). The sample's designation stands for: CMVpp65/IE-1-reactive T cells enriched by IFNgamma capture and expanded in vitro. PBMCs were stimulated for five to seven hours with overlapping CMV pp65 and IE-1 peptide pools, with each pool at 0.4 to 0.6 ug/ml. IFNgamma-producing CMV-stimulated cells were positively selected with the IFNgamma Secretion Assay-Cell Enrichment and Detection Kit (Miltenyi Biotec). Enriched IFNgamma+ cells were cultured with irradiated autologous feeders plus either IL-7/IL-15 or IL-2 for roughly 20 days. To provide sufficient cells for different cell sorting steps, buffy coats were used from 3 of the 19 healthy donors. Biocoll density gradient centrifugation was the method used to isolate peripheral blood mononuclear cells. The buffy coats from healthy donors came from DRK.

Genomic DNA was extracted using an AllPrep DNA/RNA Kit, and TCRbeta CDR3 regions were amplified using the immunoSEQ hsTCRb Kit. Processing in the source paper ran as follows. In-frame CDR3 nucleotide sequences without stop codons were defined as productive rearrangements and were analyzed in immunoSEQ Analyzer 3.0. Sample overlap was measured using the Morisita index, while clonality was calculated from productive entropy normalized to the number of productive rearrangements. The table was pulled from immuneACCESS by TCRdb, which kept in-frame rearrangements only. Such tables lose some clones; where checked, under half of the loss comes from unresolved V genes, and the rest has no known cause. The V and J calls and clone size were taken over from that table, and D and trimming were inferred from the DNA. The sample table contains nearly 450 clones; only one count was recorded for around 64% of them. The ten largest clones take up 75% to 95% of the sample.

Broader findings and caveats from the paper: Paired products from the same donor had many clones in common, while repertoires from different donors did not overlap. The authors proposed that the higher clonal diversity in Rapa-TCPs may reflect the survival of low-frequency clones and the preferential expansion of central memory T cells. In untreated products the top 10 clones covered roughly nine tenths of the repertoire, compared with roughly 70% in rapamycin-treated products. Compared with untreated products, rapamycin-treated products had a more diverse, less clonal TCRbeta repertoire and more distinct clones.

Sequencing used a sorted cell population cultured from PBMCs. This sequence was found in an adult in good health. The chain is made from TRBV7-9 and TRBJ2-1, with 13 bases matching TRBD2. The DNA sequence follows: TGTGCCAGCAGCCTTATGGGACTAGCGGGGTACAATGAGCAGTTCTTC. Protein translation: CASSLMGLAGYNEQFF. Full variable domain (CDR3 extended with the reference TRBV7-9 and TRBJ2-1 proteins): DTGVSQNPRHKITKRGQNVTFRCDPISEHNRLYWYRQTLGQGPEFLTYFQNEAQLEKSRLLSDRFSAERPKGSFSTLEIQRTEQGDSAMYLCASSLMGLAGYNEQFFGPGTRLTVL.